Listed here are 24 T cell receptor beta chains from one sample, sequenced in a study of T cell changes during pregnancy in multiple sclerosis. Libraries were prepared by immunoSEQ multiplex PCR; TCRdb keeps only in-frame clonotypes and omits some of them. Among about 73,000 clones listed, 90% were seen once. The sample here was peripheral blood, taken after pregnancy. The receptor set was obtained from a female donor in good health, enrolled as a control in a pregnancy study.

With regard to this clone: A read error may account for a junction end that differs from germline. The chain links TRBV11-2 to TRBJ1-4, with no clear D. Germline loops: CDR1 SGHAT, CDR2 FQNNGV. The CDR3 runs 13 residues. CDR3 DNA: TGTGCCAGCAGCTTAGGGACTACTGAAAAACTGTTTTTT. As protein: CASSLGTTEKLFF.

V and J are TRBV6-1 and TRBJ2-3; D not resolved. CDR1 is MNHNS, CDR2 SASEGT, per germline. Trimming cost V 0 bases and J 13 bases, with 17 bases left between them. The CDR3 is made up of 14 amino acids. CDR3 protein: CASSEATGLRKEYF. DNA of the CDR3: TGTGCCAGCAGTGAAGCCACCGGCCTGAGGAAAGAGTATTTT.

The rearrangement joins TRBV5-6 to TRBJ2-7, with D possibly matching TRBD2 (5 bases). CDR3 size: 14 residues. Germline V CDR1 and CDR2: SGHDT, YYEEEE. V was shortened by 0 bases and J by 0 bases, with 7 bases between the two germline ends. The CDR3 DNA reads TGTGCCAGCAGCTTGGTGGGGAGCTCCTACGAGCAGTACTTC. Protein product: CASSLVGSSYEQYF.

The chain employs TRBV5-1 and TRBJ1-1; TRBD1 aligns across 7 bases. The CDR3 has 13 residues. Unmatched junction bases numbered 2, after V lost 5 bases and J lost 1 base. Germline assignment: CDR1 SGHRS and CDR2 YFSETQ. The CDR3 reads CASRRQGNTEAFF. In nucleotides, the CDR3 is TGCGCCAGCAGAAGACAGGGGAACACTGAAGCTTTCTTT.

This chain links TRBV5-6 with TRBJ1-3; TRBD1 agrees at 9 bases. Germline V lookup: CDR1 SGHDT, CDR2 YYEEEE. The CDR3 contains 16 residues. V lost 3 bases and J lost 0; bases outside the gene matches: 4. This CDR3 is CASSSGTGYSGNTIYF. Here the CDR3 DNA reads TGTGCCAGCAGCTCCGGGACAGGGTACTCTGGAAACACCATATATTTT.

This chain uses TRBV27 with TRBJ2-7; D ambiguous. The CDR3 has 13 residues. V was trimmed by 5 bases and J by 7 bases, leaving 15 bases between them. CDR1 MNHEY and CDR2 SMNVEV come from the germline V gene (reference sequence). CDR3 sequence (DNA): TGTGCCAGCAGTCCTAGGCCCGGTGTGGAGCAGTACTTC. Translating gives CASSPRPGVEQYF.

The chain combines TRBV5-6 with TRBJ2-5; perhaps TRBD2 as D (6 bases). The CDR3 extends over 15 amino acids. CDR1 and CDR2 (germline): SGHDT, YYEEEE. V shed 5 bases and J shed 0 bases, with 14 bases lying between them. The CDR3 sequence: CASRNLGGYQETQYF. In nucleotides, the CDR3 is TGTGCCAGCAGAAACTTGGGGGGTTACCAAGAGACCCAGTACTTC.

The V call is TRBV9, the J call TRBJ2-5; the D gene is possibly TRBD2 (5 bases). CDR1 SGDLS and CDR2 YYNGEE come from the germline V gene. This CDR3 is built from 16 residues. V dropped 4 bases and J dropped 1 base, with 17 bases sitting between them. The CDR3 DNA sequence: TGTGCCAGCAGCCCAGGCAATCCTAGCCTCCAAGAGACCCAGTACTTC. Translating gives CASSPGNPSLQETQYF. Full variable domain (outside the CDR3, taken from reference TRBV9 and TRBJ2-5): DSGVTQTPKHLITATGQRVTLRCSPRSGDLSVYWYQQSLDQGLQFLIQYYNGEERAKGNILERFSAQQFPDLHSELNLSSLELGDSALYFCASSPGNPSLQETQYFGPGTRLLVL.

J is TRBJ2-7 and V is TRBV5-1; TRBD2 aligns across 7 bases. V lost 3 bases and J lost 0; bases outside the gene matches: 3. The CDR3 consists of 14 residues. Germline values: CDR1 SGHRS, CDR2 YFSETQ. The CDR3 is CASSSGTNSYEQYF. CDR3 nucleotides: TGCGCCAGCAGCTCCGGGACTAACTCCTACGAGCAGTACTTC.

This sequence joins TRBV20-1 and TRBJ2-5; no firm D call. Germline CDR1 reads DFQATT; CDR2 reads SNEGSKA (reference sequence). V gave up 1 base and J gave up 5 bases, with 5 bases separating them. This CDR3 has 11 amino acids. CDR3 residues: CSARGVETQYF. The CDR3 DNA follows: TGCAGTGCTAGAGGCGTCGAGACCCAGTACTTC.

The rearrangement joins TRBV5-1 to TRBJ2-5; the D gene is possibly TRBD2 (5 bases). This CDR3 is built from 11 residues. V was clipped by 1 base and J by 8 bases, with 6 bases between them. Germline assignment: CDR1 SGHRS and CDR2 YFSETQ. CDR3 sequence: CASSLRGTQYF. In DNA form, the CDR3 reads TGCGCCAGCAGCTTGCGGGGAACCCAGTACTTC.

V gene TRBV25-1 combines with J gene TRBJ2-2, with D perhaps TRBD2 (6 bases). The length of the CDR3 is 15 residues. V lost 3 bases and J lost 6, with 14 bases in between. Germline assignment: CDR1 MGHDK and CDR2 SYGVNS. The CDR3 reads CASSEGGHSSGELFF. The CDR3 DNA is TGTGCCAGCAGTGAGGGAGGACATAGTTCCGGGGAGCTGTTTTTT.

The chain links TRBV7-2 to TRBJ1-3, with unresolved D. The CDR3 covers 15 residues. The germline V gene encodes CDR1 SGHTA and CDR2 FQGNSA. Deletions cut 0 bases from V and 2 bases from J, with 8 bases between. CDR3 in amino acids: CASSLASQTGNTIYF. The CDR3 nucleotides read TGTGCCAGCAGCTTAGCGTCTCAGACTGGAAACACCATATATTTT. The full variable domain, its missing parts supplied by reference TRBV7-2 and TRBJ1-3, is GAGVSQSPSNKVTEKGKDVELRCDPISGHTALYWYRQSLGQGLEFLIYFQGNSAPDKSGLPSDRFSAERTGGSVSTLTIQRTQQEDSAVYLCASSLASQTGNTIYFGEGSWLTVV.

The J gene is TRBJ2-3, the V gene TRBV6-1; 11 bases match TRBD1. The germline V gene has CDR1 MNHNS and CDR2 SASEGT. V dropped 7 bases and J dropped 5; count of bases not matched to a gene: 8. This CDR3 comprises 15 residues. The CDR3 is CASNPGTGGIDTQYF. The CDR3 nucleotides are TGTGCCAGCAACCCCGGGACAGGGGGTATAGATACGCAGTATTTT.

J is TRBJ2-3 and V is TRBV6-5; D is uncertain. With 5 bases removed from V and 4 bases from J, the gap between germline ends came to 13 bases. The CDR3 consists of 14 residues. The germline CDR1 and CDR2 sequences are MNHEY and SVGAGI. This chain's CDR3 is CASSPILSADTQYF. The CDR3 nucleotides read TGTGCCAGCAGTCCAATACTATCCGCAGATACGCAGTATTTT.

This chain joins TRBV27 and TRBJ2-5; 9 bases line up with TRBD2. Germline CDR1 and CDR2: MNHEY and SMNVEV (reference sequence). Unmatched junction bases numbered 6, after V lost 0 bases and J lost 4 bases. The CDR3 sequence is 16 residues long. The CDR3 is CASSLSLAGPGETQYF. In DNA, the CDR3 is TGTGCCAGCAGTTTATCGCTAGCGGGGCCGGGAGAGACCCAGTACTTC.

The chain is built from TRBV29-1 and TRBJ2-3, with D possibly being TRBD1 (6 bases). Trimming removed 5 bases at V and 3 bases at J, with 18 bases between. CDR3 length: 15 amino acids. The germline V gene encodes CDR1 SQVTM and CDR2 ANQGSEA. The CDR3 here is CSVFFLGALTDTQYF. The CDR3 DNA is TGCAGCGTTTTCTTTCTGGGGGCGCTTACAGATACGCAGTATTTT.

The CDR3 DNA sequence: TGTGCCTGGGGGGGAGGGGAGGACAGGGTCACGACTGAAGCTTTCTTT. It is translated as CAWGGGEDRVTTEAFF. The chain employs TRBV30 and TRBJ1-1; 8 nucleotides match TRBD1. V dropped 5 bases and J dropped 5; count of bases not matched to a gene: 16. Per the germline V gene, CDR1 is GTSNPN and CDR2 is SVGIG (reference sequence). This CDR3 is 16 amino acids long.

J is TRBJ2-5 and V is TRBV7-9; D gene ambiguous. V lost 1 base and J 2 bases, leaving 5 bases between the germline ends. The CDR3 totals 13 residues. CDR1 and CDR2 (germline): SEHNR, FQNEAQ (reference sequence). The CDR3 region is CASSLDSQETQYF. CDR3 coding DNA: TGTGCCAGCAGCTTAGACTCACAAGAGACCCAGTACTTC.

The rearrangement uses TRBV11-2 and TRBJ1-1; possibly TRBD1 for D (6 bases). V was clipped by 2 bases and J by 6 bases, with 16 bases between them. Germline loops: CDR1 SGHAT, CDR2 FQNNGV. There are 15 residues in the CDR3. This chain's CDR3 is CASSLRGRGDSEAFF. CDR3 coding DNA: TGTGCCAGCAGCTTACGGGGCAGGGGAGACTCTGAAGCTTTCTTT.

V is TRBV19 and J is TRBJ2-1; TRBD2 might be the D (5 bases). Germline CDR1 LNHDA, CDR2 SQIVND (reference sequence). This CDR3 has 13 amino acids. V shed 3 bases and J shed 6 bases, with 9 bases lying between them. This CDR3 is CASSIGNRNEQFF. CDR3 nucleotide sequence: TGTGCCAGTAGTATCGGGAATCGCAATGAGCAGTTCTTC.

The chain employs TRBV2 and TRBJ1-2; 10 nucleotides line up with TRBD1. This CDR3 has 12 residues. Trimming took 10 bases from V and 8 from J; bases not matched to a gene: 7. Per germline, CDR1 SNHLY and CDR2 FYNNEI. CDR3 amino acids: CATPRDRGGYTF. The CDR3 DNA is TGTGCCACCCCCCGGGACAGGGGAGGCTACACCTTC.

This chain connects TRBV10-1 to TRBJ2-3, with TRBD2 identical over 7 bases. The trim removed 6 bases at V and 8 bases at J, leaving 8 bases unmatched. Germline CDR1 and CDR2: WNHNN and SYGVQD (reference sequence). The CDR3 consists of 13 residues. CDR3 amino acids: CASRGGTGGTQYF. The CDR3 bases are TGCGCCAGCAGAGGAGGGACGGGGGGTACGCAGTATTTT.

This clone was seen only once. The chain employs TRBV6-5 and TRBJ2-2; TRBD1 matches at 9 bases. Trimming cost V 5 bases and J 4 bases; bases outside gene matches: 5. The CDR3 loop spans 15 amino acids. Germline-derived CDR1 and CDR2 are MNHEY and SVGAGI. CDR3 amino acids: CASSRRTGATGELFF. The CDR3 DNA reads TGTGCCAGCAGTCGCCGGACAGGGGCCACCGGGGAGCTGTTTTTT.